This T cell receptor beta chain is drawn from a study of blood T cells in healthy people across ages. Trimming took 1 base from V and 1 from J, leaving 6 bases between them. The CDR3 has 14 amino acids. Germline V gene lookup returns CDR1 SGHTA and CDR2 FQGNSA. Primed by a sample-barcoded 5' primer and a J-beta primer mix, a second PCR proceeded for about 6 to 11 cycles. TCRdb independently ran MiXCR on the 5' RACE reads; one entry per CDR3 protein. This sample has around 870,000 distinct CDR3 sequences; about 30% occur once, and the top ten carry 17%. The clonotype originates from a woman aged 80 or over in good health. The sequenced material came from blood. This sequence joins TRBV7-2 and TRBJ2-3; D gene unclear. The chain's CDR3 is CASSLEIRTDTQYF. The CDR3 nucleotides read TGTGCCAGCAGCTTAGAGATTCGCACAGATACGCAGTATTTT.